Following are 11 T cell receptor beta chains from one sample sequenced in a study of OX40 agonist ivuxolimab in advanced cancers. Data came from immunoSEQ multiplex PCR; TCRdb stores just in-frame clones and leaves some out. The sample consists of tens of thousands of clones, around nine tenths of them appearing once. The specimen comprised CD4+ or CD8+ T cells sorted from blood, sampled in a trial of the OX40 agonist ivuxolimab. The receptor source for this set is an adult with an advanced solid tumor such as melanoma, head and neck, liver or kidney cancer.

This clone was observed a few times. DNA for the CDR3: TGTGCCAGCACTCCGGACAGGGGGTACGAGCAGTACGTC. Residues: CASTPDRGYEQYV. The J gene is TRBJ2-7, the V gene TRBV6-6; 10 bases fit TRBD1. This CDR3 region has 13 residues. V lost 7 bases to trimming and J lost 4 bases; unmatched junction nucleotides: 4. Germline CDR1 and CDR2: MNHNY and SVGAGI (reference sequence).

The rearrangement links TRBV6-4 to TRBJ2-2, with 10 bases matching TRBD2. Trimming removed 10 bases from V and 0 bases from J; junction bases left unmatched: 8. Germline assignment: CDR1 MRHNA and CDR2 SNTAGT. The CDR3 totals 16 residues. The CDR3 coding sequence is TGTGCCACTCGCCACCTAGCGGGGGCGAACACCGGGGAGCTGTTTTTT. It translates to CATRHLAGANTGELFF.

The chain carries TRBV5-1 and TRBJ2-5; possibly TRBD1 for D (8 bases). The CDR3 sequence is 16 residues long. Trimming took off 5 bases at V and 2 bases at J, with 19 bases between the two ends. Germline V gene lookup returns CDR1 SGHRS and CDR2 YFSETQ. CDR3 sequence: CASSTSGGQVQETQYF. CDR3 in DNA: TGCGCCAGCAGTACCTCGGGGGGACAGGTACAAGAGACCCAGTACTTC. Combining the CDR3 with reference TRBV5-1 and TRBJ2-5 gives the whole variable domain KAGVTQTPRYLIKTRGQQVTLSCSPISGHRSVSWYQQTPGQGLQFLFEYFSETQRNKGNFPGRFSGRQFSNSRSEMNVSTLELGDSALYLCASSTSGGQVQETQYFGPGTRLLVL.

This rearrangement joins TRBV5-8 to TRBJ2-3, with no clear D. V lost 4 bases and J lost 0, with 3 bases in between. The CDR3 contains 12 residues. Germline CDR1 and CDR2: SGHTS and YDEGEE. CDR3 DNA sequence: TGTGCCAGCAGCAGAAGCACAGATACGCAGTATTTT. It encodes CASSRSTDTQYF.

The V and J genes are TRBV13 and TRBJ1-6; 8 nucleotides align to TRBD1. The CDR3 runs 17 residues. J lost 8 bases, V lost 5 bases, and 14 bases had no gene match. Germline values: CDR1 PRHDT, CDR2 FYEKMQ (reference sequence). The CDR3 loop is CASSRGQGQIYHSPLHF. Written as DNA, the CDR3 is TGTGCCAGCAGCCGCGGACAGGGTCAAATATATCATTCACCCCTCCACTTT. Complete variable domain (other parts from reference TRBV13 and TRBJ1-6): AAGVIQSPRHLIKEKRETATLKCYPIPRHDTVYWYQQGPGQDPQFLISFYEKMQSDKGSIPDRFSAQQFSDYHSELNMSSLELGDSALYFCASSRGQGQIYHSPLHFGNGTRLTVT.

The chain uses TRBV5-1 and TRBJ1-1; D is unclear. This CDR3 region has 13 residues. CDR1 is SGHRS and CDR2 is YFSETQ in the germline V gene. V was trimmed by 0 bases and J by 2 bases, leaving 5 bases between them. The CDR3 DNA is TGCGCCAGCAGCTTGGAGCCTAACACTGAAGCTTTCTTT. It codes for CASSLEPNTEAFF.

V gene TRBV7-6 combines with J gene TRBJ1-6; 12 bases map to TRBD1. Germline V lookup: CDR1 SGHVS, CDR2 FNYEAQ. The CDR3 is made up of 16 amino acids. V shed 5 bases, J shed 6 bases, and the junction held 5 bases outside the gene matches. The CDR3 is CASSPGTGGRNSPLHF. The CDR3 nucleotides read TGTGCCAGCAGCCCCGGGACAGGGGGCCGTAATTCACCCCTCCACTTT.

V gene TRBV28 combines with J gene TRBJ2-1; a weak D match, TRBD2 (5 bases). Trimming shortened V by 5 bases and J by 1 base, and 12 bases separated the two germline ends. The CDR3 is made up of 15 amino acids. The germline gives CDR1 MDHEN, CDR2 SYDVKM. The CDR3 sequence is CASSGSTPSYNEQFF. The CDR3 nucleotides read TGTGCCAGCAGTGGGAGTACCCCTTCCTACAATGAGCAGTTCTTC. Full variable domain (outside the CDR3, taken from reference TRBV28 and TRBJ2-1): DVKVTQSSRYLVKRTGEKVFLECVQDMDHENMFWYRQDPGLGLRLIYFSYDVKMKEKGDIPEGYSVSREKKERFSLILESASTNQTSMYLCASSGSTPSYNEQFFGPGTRLTVL.

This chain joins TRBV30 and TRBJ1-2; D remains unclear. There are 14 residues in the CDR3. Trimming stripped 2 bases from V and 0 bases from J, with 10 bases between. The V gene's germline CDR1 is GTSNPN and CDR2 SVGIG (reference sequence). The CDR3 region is CAWSPPSANYGYTF. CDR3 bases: TGTGCCTGGAGTCCCCCTAGCGCTAACTATGGCTACACCTTC.

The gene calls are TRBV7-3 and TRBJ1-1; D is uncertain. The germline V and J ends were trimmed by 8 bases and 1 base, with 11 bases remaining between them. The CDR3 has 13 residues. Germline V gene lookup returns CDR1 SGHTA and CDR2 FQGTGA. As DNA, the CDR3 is TGTGCCAGCGGTTTAACTCCGAACACTGAAGCTTTCTTT. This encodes CASGLTPNTEAFF. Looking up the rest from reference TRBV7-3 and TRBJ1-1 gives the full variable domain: GAGVSQTPSNKVTEKGKYVELRCDPISGHTALYWYRQSLGQGPEFLIYFQGTGAADDSGLPNDRFFAVRPEGSVSTLKIQRTERGDSAVYLCASGLTPNTEAFFGQGTRLTVV.

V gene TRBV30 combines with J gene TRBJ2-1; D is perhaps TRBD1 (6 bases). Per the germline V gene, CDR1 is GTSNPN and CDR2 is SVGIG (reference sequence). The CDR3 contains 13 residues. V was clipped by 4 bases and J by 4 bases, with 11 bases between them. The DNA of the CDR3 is TGTGCCTGGAAGTCAGGGACATACAATGAGCAGTTCTTC. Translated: CAWKSGTYNEQFF.